The clone carrying this TCR beta chain has more than one count but fewer than ten. Its antigen is still unknown. The sample is drawn from a study of T-cell memory formation after mild COVID-19. Study-wide findings and caveats: The SARS-CoV-2 specificity of second-wave clones reaching peak at day 37 remained unverified.

5'RACE, which relied on constant-segment primers, yielded TCR alpha and TCR beta cDNA libraries carrying sample barcodes and UMIs. TCRdb independently ran MiXCR on the 5' RACE reads; one entry per CDR3 protein. The repertoire holds around 450,000 distinct CDR3 sequences, around 19% seen once, with 7.5% to 9.5% in the top ten. The CDR3 extends over 12 amino acids. The V gene lost 5 bases and the J gene lost 8 bases, with 10 bases spanning the gap. Germline-derived CDR1 and CDR2 are MNHEY and SVGAGI. Sequenced material: PBMCs or a T cell subset sorted from them (not recorded which). The J gene is TRBJ2-1, the V gene TRBV6-5, with D possibly TRBD1 on 5 matching bases. This sequence was found in an adult woman who had mild COVID-19 (a few samples of this study predate the infection). Cell type and time point are not known. In nucleotides, the CDR3 is TGTGCCAGCAGTCCCCAGGGCGATGAGCAGTTCTTC. Translating it yields CASSPQGDEQFF.